This T cell receptor beta chain was documented in a study of cytomegalovirus exposure and HLA in healthy donors. Study-wide background: Out of about 190 million T cells, an earlier analysis found 117 million unique TCR beta sequences in total.

The trim removed 4 bases at V and 9 bases at J, leaving 6 bases unmatched. Germline V gene data show CDR1 as SGHTS and CDR2 as YDEGEE. This CDR3 is 14 amino acids long. Use of 60 Vbeta and 13 Jbeta primers characterized the PCR. The method was immunoSEQ multiplex PCR; TCRdb's version includes in-frame clones alone and lacks a portion of them. Among hundreds of thousands of clones, roughly 75% were seen once, and the ten largest hold roughly 1.9%. Sequencing was done on a sample of PBMCs. This receptor was obtained from a woman younger than 45 in good health and CMV-seronegative. The V gene is TRBV5-8, the J gene TRBJ2-1; TRBD2 matches 11 bases. The CDR3: CASSPGLAVTEQFF. CDR3 in DNA: TGTGCCAGCAGCCCGGGACTAGCGGTGACTGAGCAGTTCTTC. Using reference TRBV5-8 and TRBJ2-1 for the parts outside the CDR3, the full variable domain is EAGVTQSPTHLIKTRGQQATLRCSPISGHTSVYWYQQALGLGLQFLLWYDEGEERNRGNFPPRFSGRQFPNYSSELNVNALELEDSALYLCASSPGLAVTEQFFGPGTRLTVL.